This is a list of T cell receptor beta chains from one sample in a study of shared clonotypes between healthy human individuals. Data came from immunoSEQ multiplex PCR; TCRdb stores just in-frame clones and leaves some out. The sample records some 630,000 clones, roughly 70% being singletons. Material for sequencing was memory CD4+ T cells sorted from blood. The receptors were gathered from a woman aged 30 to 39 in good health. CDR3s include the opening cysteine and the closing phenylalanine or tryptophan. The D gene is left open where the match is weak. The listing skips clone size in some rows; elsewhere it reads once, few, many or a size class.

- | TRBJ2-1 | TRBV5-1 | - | CASTWGRVSYNEQFF | TGCGCCAGCACCTGGGGGCGGGTCTCCTACAATGAGCAGTTCTTC
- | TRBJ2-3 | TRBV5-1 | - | CASSPVRGVTDTQYF | TGCGCCAGCAGCCCGGTGAGGGGGGTCACAGATACGCAGTATTTT
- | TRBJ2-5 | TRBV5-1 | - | CASSLGDQETQYF | TGCGCCAGCAGCTTGGGGGATCAAGAGACCCAGTACTTC
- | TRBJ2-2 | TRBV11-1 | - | CASSLSTNTGELFF | TGTGCCAGCAGCTTATCTACGAACACCGGGGAGCTGTTTTTT
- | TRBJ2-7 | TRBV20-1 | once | CSAPSPVEQYF | TGCAGTGCCCCTTCCCCCGTCGAGCAGTACTTC
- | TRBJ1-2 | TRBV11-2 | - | CASSLDAGNYGYTF | TGTGCCAGCAGCTTAGACGCGGGAAACTATGGCTACACCTTC
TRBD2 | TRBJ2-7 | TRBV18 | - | CASSVLAGVNYEQYF | TGTGCCAGCTCAGTACTAGCGGGAGTTAACTACGAGCAGTACTTC
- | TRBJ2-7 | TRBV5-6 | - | CASSLVGLAYEQYF | TGTGCCAGCAGCTTGGTCGGGCTAGCCTACGAGCAGTACTTC
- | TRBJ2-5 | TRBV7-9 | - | CAFVGQETQYF | TGTGCCTTCGTCGGACAAGAGACCCAGTACTTC
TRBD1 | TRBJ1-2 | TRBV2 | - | CASSEEGGQGQKANYGYTF | TGTGCCAGCAGTGAAGAAGGGGGACAGGGCCAGAAAGCTAACTATGGCTACACCTTC
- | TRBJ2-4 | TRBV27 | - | CASSLKSGVAKNIQYF | TGTGCCAGCAGTTTAAAATCTGGGGTAGCCAAAAACATTCAGTACTTC
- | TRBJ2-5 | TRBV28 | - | CASSLLRTGERAQYF | TGTGCCAGCAGTTTACTCCGGACGGGCGAGCGGGCCCAGTACTTC
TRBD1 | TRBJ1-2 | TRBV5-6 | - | CASSYRDRKYGYTF | TGTGCCAGCAGCTACCGGGACAGAAAATATGGCTACACCTTC
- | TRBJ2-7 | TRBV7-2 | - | CASSLGTYEQYF | TGTGCCAGCAGCTTAGGAACTTACGAGCAGTACTTC
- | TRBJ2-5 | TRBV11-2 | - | CASSYNRAETQYF | TGTGCCAGCAGCTACAACAGGGCGGAGACCCAGTACTTC
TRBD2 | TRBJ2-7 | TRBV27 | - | CASSDGASGITYEQYF | TGTGCCAGCAGTGATGGCGCTAGCGGGATCACATACGAGCAGTACTTC
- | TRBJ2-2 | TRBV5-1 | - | CASSYRPNTGELFF | TGCGCCAGCAGCTATCGGCCCAACACCGGGGAGCTGTTTTTT
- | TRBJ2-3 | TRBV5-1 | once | CASSSESRGPTDTQYF | TGCGCCAGCAGCTCGGAGAGCAGGGGCCCCACAGATACGCAGTATTTT
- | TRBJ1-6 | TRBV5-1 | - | CASSLIPGDNSPLHF | TGCGCCAGCAGCTTAATCCCCGGGGACAATTCACCCCTCCACTTT
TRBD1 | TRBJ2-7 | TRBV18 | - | CASSPRQGVYEQYF | TGTGCCAGCTCACCTCGACAGGGAGTCTACGAGCAGTACTTC
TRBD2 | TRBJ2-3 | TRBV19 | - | CASSIGLAGHTDTQYF | TGTGCCAGTAGTATAGGCCTAGCGGGACACACAGATACGCAGTATTTT
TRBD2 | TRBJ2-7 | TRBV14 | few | CASSQALAGAYEQYF | TGTGCCAGCAGCCAAGCCCTAGCGGGGGCCTACGAGCAGTACTTC
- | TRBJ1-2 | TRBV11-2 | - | CASTIRGAGEVYTF | TGTGCCAGCACCATCCGCGGGGCAGGGGAAGTCTACACCTTC
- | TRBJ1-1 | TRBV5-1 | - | CASSYGTANTEAFF | TGCGCCAGCAGCTATGGAACCGCGAACACTGAAGCTTTCTTT
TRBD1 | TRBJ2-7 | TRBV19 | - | CASSVGTGGYEQYF | TGTGCCAGTAGTGTCGGGACAGGGGGCTACGAGCAGTACTTC
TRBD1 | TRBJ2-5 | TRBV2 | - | CASTWTGYLEETQYF | TGTGCCAGCACTTGGACAGGGTATTTAGAAGAGACCCAGTACTTC
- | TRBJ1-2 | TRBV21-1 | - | CASSKPPEDRGYGYTF | TGTGCCAGCAGCAAACCGCCGGAGGACAGGGGTTATGGCTACACCTTC
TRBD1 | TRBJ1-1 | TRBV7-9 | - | CASSVTGINTEAFF | TGTGCCAGCAGCGTGACAGGGATTAACACTGAAGCTTTCTTT
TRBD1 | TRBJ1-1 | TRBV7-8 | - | CASSQRQGASTEAFF | TGTGCCAGCAGCCAGAGACAGGGGGCTAGCACTGAAGCTTTCTTT
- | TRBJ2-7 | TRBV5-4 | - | CASSPGQFALGEQYF | TGTGCCAGCAGCCCAGGACAGTTTGCCTTGGGGGAGCAGTACTTC
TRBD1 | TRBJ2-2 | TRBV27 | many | CASRRTGAGELFF | TGTGCCAGCAGAAGAACAGGGGCCGGGGAGCTGTTTTTT